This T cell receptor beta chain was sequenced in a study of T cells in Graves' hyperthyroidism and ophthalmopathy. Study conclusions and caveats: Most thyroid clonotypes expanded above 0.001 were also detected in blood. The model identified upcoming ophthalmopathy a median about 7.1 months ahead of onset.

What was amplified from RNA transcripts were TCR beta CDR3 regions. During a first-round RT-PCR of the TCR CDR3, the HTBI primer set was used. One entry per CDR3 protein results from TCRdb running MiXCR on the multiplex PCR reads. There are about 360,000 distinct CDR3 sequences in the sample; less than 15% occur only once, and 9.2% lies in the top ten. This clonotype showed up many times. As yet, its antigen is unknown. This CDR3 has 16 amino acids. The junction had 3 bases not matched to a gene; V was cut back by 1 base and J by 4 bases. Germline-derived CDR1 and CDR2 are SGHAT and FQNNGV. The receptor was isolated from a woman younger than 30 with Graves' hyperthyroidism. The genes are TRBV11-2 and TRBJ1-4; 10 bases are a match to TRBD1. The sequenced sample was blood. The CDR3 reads CASSLGRDRGNEKLFF. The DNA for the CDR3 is TGTGCCAGCAGCTTAGGTCGGGACAGGGGTAATGAAAAACTGTTTTTT.